This is a list of T cell receptor beta chains from one sample in a study of shared clonotypes between healthy human individuals. Generated by immunoSEQ multiplex PCR, the TCRdb table keeps only in-frame clones and is missing some. The repertoire holds around 1,900,000 clones, with 85% to 95% as singletons. The specimen sequenced was naive CD8+ T cells from PBMCs. The source of these receptors is a man aged 18 to 30 in good health. Some clones in this sample may be carry-over from other donors' samples. CDR3s include the opening cysteine and the closing phenylalanine or tryptophan. D genes are given only for firm matches. Clone size is stated in some rows and not others, as once, few, many or a class when expanded.

d_gene: .; v_gene: TRBV29-1; abundance: .; j_gene: TRBJ2-7; CDR3nt: TGCAGCGTTGAAGATGAGGCAGGGAGCTACGAGCAGTACTTC; CDR3aa: CSVEDEAGSYEQYF
d_gene: .; v_gene: TRBV10-3; abundance: .; j_gene: TRBJ1-1; CDR3nt: TGTGCCATCAGTGAAGTGGGAGCCACTGAAGCTTTCTTT; CDR3aa: CAISEVGATEAFF
d_gene: TRBD1; v_gene: TRBV7-8; abundance: .; j_gene: TRBJ1-1; CDR3nt: TGTGCCAGCAGCTTAGCGACCAGGGGGCTCCCTGAAGCTTTCTTT; CDR3aa: CASSLATRGLPEAFF
d_gene: .; v_gene: TRBV13; abundance: .; j_gene: TRBJ1-3; CDR3nt: TGTGCCAGCAGCTTCGAGCAGGGAGGTGGAAACACCATATATTTT; CDR3aa: CASSFEQGGGNTIYF
d_gene: .; v_gene: TRBV5-1; abundance: once; j_gene: TRBJ2-7; CDR3nt: TGCGCCAGCAGCTTGGATAGGCAGGGATATACGACCGGGCAGTACTTC; CDR3aa: CASSLDRQGYTTGQYF
d_gene: .; v_gene: TRBV28; abundance: .; j_gene: TRBJ2-7; CDR3nt: TGTGCCAGCAGTTTTCAGGGGGGCTCCTACGAGCAGTACTTC; CDR3aa: CASSFQGGSYEQYF
d_gene: .; v_gene: TRBV7-9; abundance: .; j_gene: TRBJ1-4; CDR3nt: TGTGCCAGCAGCTTGGGCCCTAGGGAAAAACTGTTTTTT; CDR3aa: CASSLGPREKLFF
d_gene: .; v_gene: TRBV6-1; abundance: .; j_gene: TRBJ2-7; CDR3nt: TGTGCCAGCAGTGAGCGGGTCCTGGGCATCCACGAGCAGTACTTC; CDR3aa: CASSERVLGIHEQYF
d_gene: TRBD2; v_gene: TRBV4-3; abundance: .; j_gene: TRBJ2-7; CDR3nt: TGCGCCAGCAGCCAAGATTATGAGCGGGGGTCCTACGAGCAGTACTTC; CDR3aa: CASSQDYERGSYEQYF
d_gene: .; v_gene: TRBV9; abundance: .; j_gene: TRBJ1-2; CDR3nt: TGTGCCAGCAGCCCCAAGGCGTCAGGCTATGGCTACACCTTC; CDR3aa: CASSPKASGYGYTF
d_gene: TRBD2; v_gene: TRBV4-2; abundance: .; j_gene: TRBJ2-1; CDR3nt: TGTGCCAGCAGCCTGCCCGGGACTAGCTATGAGCAGTTCTTC; CDR3aa: CASSLPGTSYEQFF
d_gene: TRBD2; v_gene: TRBV10-3; abundance: .; j_gene: TRBJ2-7; CDR3nt: TGTGCCATCAGGGTAGCGGGAGACGCCGAGCAGTACTTC; CDR3aa: CAIRVAGDAEQYF
d_gene: .; v_gene: TRBV28; abundance: .; j_gene: TRBJ2-7; CDR3nt: TGTGCCAGCAGTTTAGGGGGGACATCGAGCGAGCAGTACTTC; CDR3aa: CASSLGGTSSEQYF
d_gene: .; v_gene: TRBV2; abundance: .; j_gene: TRBJ1-5; CDR3nt: TGTGCCAGCAGTGAAGCAAGGGGAAGCAATCAGCCCCAGCATTTT; CDR3aa: CASSEARGSNQPQHF
d_gene: TRBD2; v_gene: TRBV7-2; abundance: .; j_gene: TRBJ2-7; CDR3nt: TGTGCCAGCAGCTTAAGCCGGTTGACGGGACTAGGAGCCTACGAGCAGTACTTC; CDR3aa: CASSLSRLTGLGAYEQYF
d_gene: .; v_gene: TRBV7-9; abundance: few; j_gene: TRBJ2-7; CDR3nt: TGTGCCAGCAGCCCTAGTAGGTCTGACGAGCAGTACTTC; CDR3aa: CASSPSRSDEQYF
d_gene: TRBD1; v_gene: TRBV28; abundance: .; j_gene: TRBJ1-5; CDR3nt: TGTGCCAGCAGTCACGGGACAGGGGGAAGTCAGCCCCAGCATTTT; CDR3aa: CASSHGTGGSQPQHF
d_gene: .; v_gene: TRBV27; abundance: .; j_gene: TRBJ1-1; CDR3nt: TGTGCCAGCAGGCAGGGGAGTAGTACTGAAGCTTTCTTT; CDR3aa: CASRQGSSTEAFF
d_gene: .; v_gene: TRBV7-8; abundance: .; j_gene: TRBJ2-7; CDR3nt: TGTGCCAGCAGCTTAGTCCGGAGTGGCTACGAGCAGTACTTC; CDR3aa: CASSLVRSGYEQYF
d_gene: TRBD2; v_gene: TRBV19; abundance: .; j_gene: TRBJ2-3; CDR3nt: TGTGCCAGTAGTCCCACCCCTCTAAGCGGGAGCGCAGATACGCAGTATTTT; CDR3aa: CASSPTPLSGSADTQYF
d_gene: .; v_gene: TRBV27; abundance: .; j_gene: TRBJ2-5; CDR3nt: TGTGCCAGCAGTTTAAGGCCCAGAACCCAAGAGACCCAGTACTTC; CDR3aa: CASSLRPRTQETQYF
d_gene: .; v_gene: TRBV19; abundance: .; j_gene: TRBJ1-5; CDR3nt: TGTGCCAGTAGTGCGCGGGGGGACCCCCCCCAGCATTTT; CDR3aa: CASSARGDPPQHF
d_gene: TRBD1; v_gene: TRBV29-1; abundance: once; j_gene: TRBJ2-2; CDR3nt: TGCAGCGCCAAGGACAGGGGACGGACCGGGGAGCTGTTTTTT; CDR3aa: CSAKDRGRTGELFF
d_gene: .; v_gene: TRBV19; abundance: .; j_gene: TRBJ1-1; CDR3nt: TGTGCCAGTAGTCCCCAGAGGACGTTACGGAACACTGAAGCTTTCTTT; CDR3aa: CASSPQRTLRNTEAFF
d_gene: TRBD1; v_gene: TRBV2; abundance: .; j_gene: TRBJ2-1; CDR3nt: TGTGCCAGCAGTGATCGGACAGGGGGCAATGAGCAGTTCTTC; CDR3aa: CASSDRTGGNEQFF
d_gene: TRBD1; v_gene: TRBV15; abundance: .; j_gene: TRBJ2-2; CDR3nt: TGTGCCACCAGCTCCCAGACAGGGGGCAGCGGGGAGCTGTTTTTT; CDR3aa: CATSSQTGGSGELFF
d_gene: .; v_gene: TRBV4-1; abundance: once; j_gene: TRBJ2-7; CDR3nt: TGCGCCAGCAGCCAAGAAATAGCGGCCAACTACGAGCAGTACTTC; CDR3aa: CASSQEIAANYEQYF
d_gene: .; v_gene: TRBV28; abundance: .; j_gene: TRBJ1-2; CDR3nt: TGTGCCAGCAGTGTAGCACCCGGGACACCCTATGGCTACACCTTC; CDR3aa: CASSVAPGTPYGYTF
d_gene: .; v_gene: TRBV28; abundance: .; j_gene: TRBJ2-3; CDR3nt: TGTGCCAGCACCCTCGGGAGTTCGTATACGCAGTATTTT; CDR3aa: CASTLGSSYTQYF
d_gene: .; v_gene: TRBV27; abundance: .; j_gene: TRBJ2-7; CDR3nt: TGTGCCAGCAGTCCCCAGGGACCGATGTCCTACGAGCAGTACTTC; CDR3aa: CASSPQGPMSYEQYF
d_gene: .; v_gene: TRBV21-1; abundance: .; j_gene: TRBJ2-4; CDR3nt: TGTGCCAGCAGCCCAGCGGGAGGGCCGGACATTCAGTACTTC; CDR3aa: CASSPAGGPDIQYF
d_gene: .; v_gene: TRBV6-1; abundance: .; j_gene: TRBJ2-5; CDR3nt: TGTGCCAGCAGTGAAGGAGTGTCTCCAGGGGAGACCCAGTACTTC; CDR3aa: CASSEGVSPGETQYF
d_gene: .; v_gene: TRBV6-5; abundance: .; j_gene: TRBJ2-7; CDR3nt: TGTGCCAGCAGTCTACACAGACCCTACGAGCAGTACTTC; CDR3aa: CASSLHRPYEQYF
d_gene: .; v_gene: TRBV4-2; abundance: .; j_gene: TRBJ2-1; CDR3nt: TGTGCCAGCAGCCAAGTCAAGGGGCTGGGGGCATACAATGAGCAGTTCTTC; CDR3aa: CASSQVKGLGAYNEQFF
d_gene: .; v_gene: TRBV29-1; abundance: .; j_gene: TRBJ2-1; CDR3nt: TGCAGCGTTGAGGGGCTATTTCGGGGTTACAATGAGCAGTTCTTC; CDR3aa: CSVEGLFRGYNEQFF
d_gene: .; v_gene: TRBV5-6; abundance: .; j_gene: TRBJ2-7; CDR3nt: TGTGCCAGCGGAGCCGGGGACAACACCTACGAGCAGTACTTC; CDR3aa: CASGAGDNTYEQYF
d_gene: .; v_gene: TRBV28; abundance: .; j_gene: TRBJ2-7; CDR3nt: TGTGCCAGCAGTTTGCCCATCTCCAGTTTGAACGAGCAGTACTTC; CDR3aa: CASSLPISSLNEQYF
d_gene: .; v_gene: TRBV5-3; abundance: .; j_gene: TRBJ2-1; CDR3nt: TGTGCCAGAAGGCTTAGCGATAGGGACAATGAGCAGTTCTTC; CDR3aa: CARRLSDRDNEQFF
d_gene: .; v_gene: TRBV4-2; abundance: once; j_gene: TRBJ2-2; CDR3nt: TGTGCCAGCAGCCATCTCGGGGGTAACACCGGGGAGCTGTTTTTT; CDR3aa: CASSHLGGNTGELFF
d_gene: .; v_gene: TRBV27; abundance: .; j_gene: TRBJ1-5; CDR3nt: TGTGCCAGCAGCCCGGGCCGTAGCAATCAGCCCCAGCATTTT; CDR3aa: CASSPGRSNQPQHF
d_gene: .; v_gene: TRBV29-1; abundance: .; j_gene: TRBJ2-7; CDR3nt: TGCAGCGTTGAAACAGGGAACGAGCAGTACTTC; CDR3aa: CSVETGNEQYF